Listed here are 25 T cell receptor beta chains from one sample, sequenced in a study of spatial heterogeneity in lung cancer. TCRdb called the 5' RACE reads again in MiXCR, with one record for every CDR3 protein. The sample lists 25,000 or so distinct CDR3 sequences, 4.5% to 7.5% occurring once. Time point of the sample: blood at routine non-recurrence follow-up after resection. The authors sequenced whole RNA from tumor, nontumor lung or frozen PBMC without sorting. The sequences come from PBMCs, collected at follow-up. Source of these receptors: a male donor with early-stage non-small cell lung cancer.

The chain is built from TRBV4-3 and TRBJ2-3; D is ambiguous. Per the germline V gene, CDR1 is LGHNA and CDR2 is YSLEER. The CDR3 covers 17 residues. Trimming cost V 0 bases and J 6 bases, with 19 bases left between them. CDR3 residues: CASSQDLARVTGDTQYF. In DNA form, the CDR3 reads TGCGCCAGCAGCCAAGATTTAGCTCGGGTCACCGGGGATACGCAGTATTTT.

This clonotype has at least ten counts. V is TRBV20-1 and J is TRBJ1-1; D uncertain. This CDR3 has 11 amino acids. Trimming cost V 6 bases and J 1 base, with 6 bases left between them. Germline V lookup: CDR1 DFQATT, CDR2 SNEGSKA (reference sequence). Here the CDR3 DNA reads TGCAGTGCACCAAGGAACACTGAAGCTTTCTTT. Its translation is CSAPRNTEAFF.

There are many counts of this clonotype. The V and J genes are TRBV6-5 and TRBJ1-1; D is unclear. This CDR3 is built from 14 residues. Between the trimmed V and J ends, which lost 6 bases and 5 bases, there was a span of 16 bases. CDR1 and CDR2 (germline): MNHEY, SVGAGI. CDR3 protein: CASSNSPPETEAFF. The DNA of the CDR3 is TGTGCCAGCAGCAACTCCCCTCCAGAGACTGAAGCTTTCTTT.

This clonotype was recorded a few times. The chain uses TRBV6-2 or TRBV6-3 and TRBJ2-3, with D possibly being TRBD2 (6 bases). The CDR3 runs 14 residues. Germline V gene data show CDR1 as MNHEY and CDR2 as SVGEGT. Between the trimmed V and J ends, which lost 8 bases and 5 bases, there was a span of 17 bases. The CDR3 region has the DNA TGTGCCAGCGGGGGGTCTCTCCCCGGAGATACGCAGTATTTT. This encodes CASGGSLPGDTQYF.

This clonotype occurred many times. This rearrangement joins TRBV7-2 to TRBJ1-1; the D gene is possibly TRBD1 (5 bases). The CDR3 loop spans 12 amino acids. CDR1 is SGHTA and CDR2 is FQGNSA in the germline V gene. V was shortened by 3 bases and J by 6 bases, with 8 bases between the two germline ends. The CDR3: CASSFQGSEAFF. The CDR3 nucleotides read TGTGCCAGCAGCTTCCAGGGCTCTGAAGCTTTCTTT.

In its sample, this clonotype was seen many times. The chain uses TRBV7-2 and TRBJ1-5; 7 positions match TRBD1. V shed 1 base and J 4 bases; nucleotides not matched to a gene: 10. CDR1 SGHTA and CDR2 FQGNSA come from the germline V gene. This CDR3 has 17 amino acids. CDR3 DNA: TGTGCCAGCAGCTTAGTCGGTACAGGGGCGGCTAATCAGCCCCAGCATTTT. Protein: CASSLVGTGAANQPQHF.

This clonotype was seen repeatedly, ten times or more. The gene calls are TRBV7-6 and TRBJ2-5, with D uncertain. Per germline, CDR1 SGHVS and CDR2 FNYEAQ. Trimming removed 5 bases at V and 2 bases at J, with 3 bases between. The CDR3 has 11 amino acids. DNA of the CDR3: TGTGCCAGCAGCCCGCAAGAGACCCAGTACTTC. Translation: CASSPQETQYF.

This chain uses TRBV29-1 with TRBJ1-2, with D hard to call. Germline V CDR1 and CDR2: SQVTM, ANQGSEA. The V end was cut by 0 bases, the J end by 2 bases, with 10 bases between. This CDR3 has 14 residues. This chain's CDR3 is CSVEDTHLNYGYTF. Here the CDR3 DNA reads TGCAGCGTTGAAGACACGCATCTCAACTATGGCTACACCTTC.

The V call is TRBV7-9, the J call TRBJ2-5; no clear D. Germline V lookup: CDR1 SEHNR, CDR2 FQNEAQ (reference sequence). Trimming took off 5 bases at V and 0 bases at J, with 13 bases between the two ends. This CDR3 contains 15 residues. The CDR3 sequence: CASSIPLEYQETQYF. DNA for the CDR3: TGTGCCAGCAGCATACCGCTAGAGTACCAAGAGACCCAGTACTTC.

This sequence joins TRBV12-3 or TRBV12-4 and TRBJ2-3; 8 bases map to TRBD1. This CDR3 comprises 15 residues. J lost 3 bases, V lost 5 bases, and 7 bases had no gene match. CDR3 loop: CASSVRDRSTDTQYF. CDR3 bases: TGTGCCAGCAGTGTCCGGGACAGGAGTACAGATACGCAGTATTTT.

Many counts were recorded for this clonotype. The chain links TRBV28 to TRBJ1-3, with a tentative D call TRBD1 (6 bases). The CDR3 spans 16 residues. The ends were cut back, 2 bases at V and 1 base at J, with 12 bases in the middle. Germline V gene sequence: CDR1 MDHEN, CDR2 SYDVKM. Here the CDR3 reads CASSLTAGASGNTIYF. The CDR3 DNA reads as TGTGCCAGCAGTTTAACGGCAGGGGCTTCTGGAAACACCATATATTTT.

This clonotype was seen repeatedly, ten times or more. The chain recombines TRBV28 with TRBJ1-1; no definite D call. V was shortened by 10 bases and J by 3 bases, with 21 bases between the two germline ends. The CDR3 runs 15 residues. The germline gives CDR1 MDHEN, CDR2 SYDVKM. The CDR3 protein is CATLPPRGFDTEAFF. The CDR3 nucleotides read TGTGCCACCCTCCCCCCACGGGGTTTCGACACTGAAGCTTTCTTT.

The genes are TRBV12-3 or TRBV12-4 and TRBJ2-3; no clear D. The CDR3 loop spans 11 amino acids. The V end lost 4 bases, the J end lost 5 bases, and 4 bases lay between the germline ends. CDR3 coding DNA: TGTGCCAGCAGTTGGAGAGATACGCAGTATTTT. This gives the protein CASSWRDTQYF.

This clonotype was counted many times. Its ends do not fully match the called genes, so a read error is possible. The gene calls are TRBV24-1 and TRBJ1-1; the match to TRBD1 covers 12 bases. Germline V gene lookup returns CDR1 KGHDR and CDR2 SFDVKD. CDR3 length: 18 residues. CDR3 bases: TGTGCCACCAGTGAGACTCCGGGACAGGGGGCCGGGGACACTGAAGTTTTCTTT. Protein sequence: CATSETPGQGAGDTEVFF.

The V gene is TRBV6-6, the J gene TRBJ2-4, with 9 bases aligning to TRBD1. Germline lookup yields CDR1 MNHNY and CDR2 SVGAGI (reference sequence). V lost 5 bases and J lost 2; bases outside the gene matches: 7. This CDR3 has 16 amino acids. CDR3 nucleotides: TGTGCCAGCAGTGCCGGTAACAGGGGGCCCAAAAACATTCAGTACTTC. It translates to CASSAGNRGPKNIQYF.

This clonotype was counted between two and nine times. The chain links TRBV29-1 to TRBJ2-2; either TRBD1 or TRBD2 may supply D (5 bases each). V lost 2 bases, J lost 4 bases, and 17 bases lay in between. The germline CDR1 and CDR2 sequences are SQVTM and ANQGSEA. CDR3 size: 16 residues. The CDR3 sequence is CSVEWGKAHPTGELFF. Written as DNA, the CDR3 is TGCAGCGTTGAATGGGGGAAAGCCCATCCCACCGGGGAGCTGTTTTTT.

This clonotype was picked up many times. The V call is TRBV7-2, the J call TRBJ2-3, with 9 bases fitting TRBD2. Germline CDR1 reads SGHTA; CDR2 reads FQGNSA. CDR3 size: 15 residues. Trimming cost V 3 bases and J 2 bases; bases outside gene matches: 3. CDR3 nucleotides: TGTGCCAGCAGCTTCCGACTAGCGGACACAGATACGCAGTATTTT. Translation gives CASSFRLADTDTQYF.

The chain couples TRBV12-3 or TRBV12-4 to TRBJ1-5; possible D gene TRBD1, 5 bases. Trimming removed 6 bases from V and 6 bases from J, with 12 bases in between. The length of the CDR3 is 13 residues. In DNA form, the CDR3 reads TGTGCCAGCAGATCGACAGAGTCTCAGCCCCAGCATTTT. Protein product: CASRSTESQPQHF.

In this sample, this clonotype turned up many times. This sequence joins TRBV6-2 or TRBV6-3 and TRBJ2-7; 8 bases align to TRBD2. With 5 bases clipped from V and 3 bases from J, the junction kept 9 bases outside the gene matches. Germline-derived CDR1 and CDR2 are MNHEY and SVGEGT. This CDR3 region has 15 residues. The DNA for the CDR3 is TGTGCCAGCAGTGGTGGGTCTAGCGGGCTCTACGAGCAGTACGTC. This gives the protein CASSGGSSGLYEQYV.

This clonotype was seen at least ten times. The CDR3 loop reads CASSVNPTVGETQYF. The CDR3 nucleotides are TGTGCCAGCAGCGTAAATCCGACAGTAGGGGAGACCCAGTACTTC. The chain has TRBV9 and TRBJ2-5, with D possibly being TRBD1 (5 bases). Germline V gives CDR1 SGDLS, CDR2 YYNGEE. The CDR3 is made up of 15 amino acids. Trimming stripped 1 base from V and 5 bases from J, with 15 bases between.

In its sample, this clonotype was seen a few times. The chain combines TRBV27 with TRBJ2-7, with a weak D call TRBD1 (7 bases). The ends were cut back, 5 bases at V and 7 bases at J, with 27 bases in the middle. This CDR3 comprises 17 residues. CDR1 and CDR2 from the germline V gene are MNHEY and SMNVEV (reference sequence). Here the CDR3 DNA reads TGTGCCAGCAGTCCCGTACAGGGGACGGCGGCGGCGGGGGAGCAGTACTTC. Translated, it gives CASSPVQGTAAAGEQYF.

This clonotype was found many times. The gene calls are TRBV7-2 and TRBJ2-4; no clear D gene. The V end lost 5 bases, the J end lost 1 base, and 12 bases lay between the germline ends. The germline V gene has CDR1 SGHTA and CDR2 FQGNSA. The CDR3 has 15 residues. The CDR3 DNA sequence: TGTGCCAGCAGCGCCCAGAGTCTTGCCAAAAACATTCAGTACTTC. Amino acids: CASSAQSLAKNIQYF. Based on the CDR3 plus reference TRBV7-2 and TRBJ2-4, the full variable domain is GAGVSQSPSNKVTEKGKDVELRCDPISGHTALYWYRQSLGQGLEFLIYFQGNSAPDKSGLPSDRFSAERTGGSVSTLTIQRTQQEDSAVYLCASSAQSLAKNIQYFGAGTRLSVL.

This clonotype showed up just a few times. This chain links TRBV2 with TRBJ1-5; possibly TRBD1 for D (6 bases). V lost 7 bases to trimming and J lost 4 bases, with 17 bases between them. The CDR3 loop spans 15 amino acids. In germline, CDR1 is SNHLY, CDR2 FYNNEI. The CDR3 loop reads CASNLGGTMNQPQHF. Written as DNA, the CDR3 is TGTGCCAGCAACTTGGGGGGGACAATGAATCAGCCCCAGCATTTT.

This clonotype was detected many times. The chain joins TRBV25-1 to TRBJ1-6; TRBD1 aligns across 9 bases. The V gene end was trimmed by 3 bases and the J gene end by 6 bases; junction bases not matched to a gene: 9. The CDR3 runs 17 residues. Germline V gene data show CDR1 as MGHDK and CDR2 as SYGVNS. The CDR3 spells CASSERAGQGINSPLHF. CDR3 DNA: TGTGCCAGCAGTGAGAGGGCGGGACAGGGTATTAATTCACCCCTCCACTTT.

The chain joins TRBV7-9 to TRBJ1-4, with 8 nucleotides matching TRBD1. This CDR3 is 15 amino acids long. The ends lost 5 bases at V and 4 bases at J; junction bases unmatched: 6. Germline V gene sequence: CDR1 SEHNR, CDR2 FQNEAQ (reference sequence). CDR3 nucleotide sequence: TGTGCCAGCAGCCCGGGACAGGCCATTAATGAAAAACTGTTTTTT. Its translation is CASSPGQAINEKLFF.